Included here is one TCR beta chain sequence, with context. Its specificity is unknown. This specimen belongs to a study of cytomegalovirus exposure and HLA in healthy donors. Study-wide results and caveats: It was taken for granted in presence/absence analyses that sequencing depth across donors was roughly uniform.

Researchers ran the PCR with 60 Vbeta and 13 Jbeta primers. As processed by the authors: Unique TCR beta chains totaled roughly 80 million in a later count, with 8.5 million to 12 million of them shared. Some clones are missing from TCRdb's copy, which holds only in-frame ones; the method was immunoSEQ multiplex PCR. Clonal size and the V and J genes are those of that table, whereas D and trimming came from the DNA. This table has 120,000 or so clones, 75% to 85% appearing once. Sequencing used PBMCs. This TCR derives from a woman aged 45 to 65 in good health and CMV-seropositive.

The CDR3 region has the DNA TGTGCCAGCAGCCAAAGACAGGGGTCCGGGGCCAACGTCCTGACTTTC. Translating it yields CASSQRQGSGANVLTF. The rearrangement uses TRBV11-2 and TRBJ2-6; TRBD1 agrees at 8 bases. V trimming: 5 bases; J trimming: 4 bases; junction bases outside the gene matches: 7. Looked up from germline, CDR1 is SGHAT and CDR2 is FQNNGV. The CDR3 covers 16 residues.